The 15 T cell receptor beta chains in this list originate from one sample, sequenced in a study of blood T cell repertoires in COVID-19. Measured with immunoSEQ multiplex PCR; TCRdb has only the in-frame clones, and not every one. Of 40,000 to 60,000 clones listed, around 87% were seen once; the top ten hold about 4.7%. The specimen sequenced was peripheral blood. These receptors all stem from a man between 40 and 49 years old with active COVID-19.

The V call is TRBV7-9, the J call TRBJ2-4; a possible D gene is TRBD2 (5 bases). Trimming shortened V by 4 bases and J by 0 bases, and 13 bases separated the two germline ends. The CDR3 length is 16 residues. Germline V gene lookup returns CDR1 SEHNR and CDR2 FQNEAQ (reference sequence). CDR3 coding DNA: TGTGCCAGCAGCTCCCAGCGGACCCTAGCCAAAAACATTCAGTACTTC. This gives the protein CASSSQRTLAKNIQYF.

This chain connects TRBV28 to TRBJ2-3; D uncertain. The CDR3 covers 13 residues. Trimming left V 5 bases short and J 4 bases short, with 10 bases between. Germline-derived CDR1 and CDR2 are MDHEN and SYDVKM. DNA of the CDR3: TGTGCCAGCAGTATGAGGAGCCCAGATACGCAGTATTTT. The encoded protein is CASSMRSPDTQYF.

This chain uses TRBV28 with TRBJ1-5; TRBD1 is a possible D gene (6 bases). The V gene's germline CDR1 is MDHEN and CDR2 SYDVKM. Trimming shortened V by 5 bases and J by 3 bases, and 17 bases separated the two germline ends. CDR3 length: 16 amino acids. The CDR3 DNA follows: TGTGCCAGCAGTGGGGACATATCCCCGAACAATCAGCCCCAGCATTTT. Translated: CASSGDISPNNQPQHF.

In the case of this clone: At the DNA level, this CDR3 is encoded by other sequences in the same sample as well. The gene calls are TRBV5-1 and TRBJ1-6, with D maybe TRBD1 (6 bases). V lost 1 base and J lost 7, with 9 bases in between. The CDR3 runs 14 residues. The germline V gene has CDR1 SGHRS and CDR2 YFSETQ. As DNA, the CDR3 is TGCGCCAGCAGCTTGCAGGGGTACAATTCACCCCTCCACTTT. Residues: CASSLQGYNSPLHF.

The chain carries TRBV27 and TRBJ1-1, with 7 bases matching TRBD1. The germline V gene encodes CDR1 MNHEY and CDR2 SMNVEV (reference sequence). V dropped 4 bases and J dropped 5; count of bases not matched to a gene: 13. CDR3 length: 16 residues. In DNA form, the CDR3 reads TGTGCCAGCAGTTCCCAAAGTACAGGGGTTAGGACTGAAGCTTTCTTT. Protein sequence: CASSSQSTGVRTEAFF.

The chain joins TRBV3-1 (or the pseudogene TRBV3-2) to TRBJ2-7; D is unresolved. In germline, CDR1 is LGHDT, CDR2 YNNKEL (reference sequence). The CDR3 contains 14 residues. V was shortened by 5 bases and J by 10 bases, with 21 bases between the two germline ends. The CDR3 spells CASSFNNRVKEQYF. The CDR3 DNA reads TGTGCCAGCAGCTTCAACAATCGGGTTAAGGAACAGTACTTC.

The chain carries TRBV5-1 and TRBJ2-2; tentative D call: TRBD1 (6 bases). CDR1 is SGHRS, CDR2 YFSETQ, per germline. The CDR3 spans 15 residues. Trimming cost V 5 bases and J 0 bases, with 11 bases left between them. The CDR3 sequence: CASRTGTSNTGELFF. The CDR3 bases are TGCGCCAGCAGAACCGGGACATCGAACACCGGGGAGCTGTTTTTT.

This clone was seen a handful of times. This chain's CDR3 is CASSSLQARTGKDYGYTF. CDR3 DNA sequence: TGTGCCAGCAGCTCCCTTCAAGCACGGACAGGGAAGGACTATGGCTACACCTTC. The gene calls are TRBV11-2 and TRBJ1-2; 8 bases agree with TRBD1. The CDR3 has 18 residues. Germline V gene data show CDR1 as SGHAT and CDR2 as FQNNGV. The ends lost 4 bases at V and 3 bases at J; junction bases unmatched: 16.

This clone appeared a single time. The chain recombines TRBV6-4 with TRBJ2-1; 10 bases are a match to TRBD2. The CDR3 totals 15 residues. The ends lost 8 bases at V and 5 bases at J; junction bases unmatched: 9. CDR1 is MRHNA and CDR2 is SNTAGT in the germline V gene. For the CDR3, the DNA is TGTGCCAGCTTAAGCGGGAGGGGATTTCACAATGAGCAGTTCTTC. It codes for CASLSGRGFHNEQFF.

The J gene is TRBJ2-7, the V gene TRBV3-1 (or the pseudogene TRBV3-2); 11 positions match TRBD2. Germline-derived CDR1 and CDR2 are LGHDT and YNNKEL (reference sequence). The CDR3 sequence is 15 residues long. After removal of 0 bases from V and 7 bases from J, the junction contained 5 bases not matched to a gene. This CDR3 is CASSQDASGRREQYF. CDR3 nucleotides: TGTGCCAGCAGCCAAGATGCTAGCGGGAGGAGGGAGCAGTACTTC.

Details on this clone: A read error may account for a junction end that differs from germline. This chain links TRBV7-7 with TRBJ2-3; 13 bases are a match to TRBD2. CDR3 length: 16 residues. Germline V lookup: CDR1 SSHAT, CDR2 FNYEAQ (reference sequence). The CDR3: CASSPRTSGSADTQYF. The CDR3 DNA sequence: TGTGCTAGCAGCCCGAGGACTAGCGGGAGTGCAGATACGCAGTATTTT.

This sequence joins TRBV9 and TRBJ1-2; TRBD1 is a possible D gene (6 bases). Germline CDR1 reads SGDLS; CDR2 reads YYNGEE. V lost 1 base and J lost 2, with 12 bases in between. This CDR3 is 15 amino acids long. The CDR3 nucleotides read TGTGCCAGCAGCGTACAACAGGGAAGGAACTATGGCTACACCTTC. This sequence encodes CASSVQQGRNYGYTF.

DNA of the CDR3: TGTGCCAGCAGCTACGAACAGGGAAACATTCAGTACTTC. Amino acids: CASSYEQGNIQYF. The chain employs TRBV11-2 and TRBJ2-4; TRBD1 is a possible D gene (6 bases). The V gene lost 4 bases and the J gene lost 6 bases, with 10 bases spanning the gap. Germline values: CDR1 SGHAT, CDR2 FQNNGV. The length of the CDR3 is 13 residues. The full variable domain, rest sourced from reference TRBV11-2 and TRBJ2-4, is EAGVAQSPRYKIIEKRQSVAFWCNPISGHATLYWYQQILGQGPKLLIQFQNNGVVDDSQLPKDRFSAERLKGVDSTLKIQPAKLEDSAVYLCASSYEQGNIQYFGAGTRLSVL.

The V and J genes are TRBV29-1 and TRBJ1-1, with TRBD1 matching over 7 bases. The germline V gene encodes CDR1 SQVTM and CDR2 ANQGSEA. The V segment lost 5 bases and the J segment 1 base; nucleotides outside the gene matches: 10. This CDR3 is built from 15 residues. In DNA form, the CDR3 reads TGCAGCGTTCACGGGACAGCCTCCTCGAACACTGAAGCTTTCTTT. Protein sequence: CSVHGTASSNTEAFF.

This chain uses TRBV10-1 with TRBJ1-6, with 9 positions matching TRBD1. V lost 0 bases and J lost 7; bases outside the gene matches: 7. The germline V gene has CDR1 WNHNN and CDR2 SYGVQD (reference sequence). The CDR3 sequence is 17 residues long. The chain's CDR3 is CASSESKRDRANSPLHF. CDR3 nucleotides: TGCGCCAGCAGTGAGTCTAAGCGGGACAGGGCGAATTCACCCCTCCACTTT.